Only a few counts were recorded for the clone carrying this TCR beta chain. Its antigen is still unknown. Unmatched junction bases numbered 6, after V lost 0 bases and J lost 8 bases. The CDR3 is made up of 15 amino acids. Germline V lookup: CDR1 MNHEY, CDR2 SVGAGI. The sample comes from a study of long-term antiretroviral therapy in people with HIV. General observations from the study: Diversity rose after ART but stayed below transplant donor controls.

A v3.0 immunoSEQ assay was performed at survey level. Produced via immunoSEQ multiplex PCR; TCRdb's table is partial and in-frame only. The table has 20,000 to 25,000 clones, 81% seen once; the top ten hold roughly an eighth. The study used samples holding about 0.9-11 million cryopreserved PBMC before DNA extraction. This receptor was identified in a man aged 35 to 55 with HIV. The material was unsorted PBMCs, obtained 0.1 years before starting antiretroviral therapy. The chain has TRBV6-5 and TRBJ1-3; 8 bases align to TRBD1. This CDR3 is CASSYSDRGGDTIYF. The CDR3 DNA reads TGTGCCAGCAGTTACTCCGACAGGGGAGGGGACACCATATATTTT.